A selection of T cell receptor beta chains follows, all from one sample in a study of shared clonotypes between healthy human individuals. The method was immunoSEQ multiplex PCR; TCRdb's version includes in-frame clones alone and lacks a portion of them. This repertoire shows 400,000 or so clones, just over 95% found once; its top ten account for approximately 0.32%. Specimen: memory CD8+ T cells sorted from blood. Receptor source: a man aged 25-45 years in good health. Both conserved end residues are trimmed from each CDR3.

j_call v_call cdr3_aa
TRBJ2-7 TRBV7-2 ASSVSGSGYEQY
TRBJ2-1 TRBV7-9 ASSLASGTSGISYNEQF
TRBJ1-3 TRBV30 AWSPSGWGLGNTIY
TRBJ2-7 TRBV5-4 ASSLQAGGTYEQY
TRBJ2-7 TRBV5-6 ASSPGTSVYEQY
TRBJ2-7 TRBV6-6 ASSYEGQYTYEQY
TRBJ2-1 TRBV5-4 ASSFGTSGSDEQF
TRBJ2-5 TRBV14 ASSQDWEETQY
TRBJ2-1 TRBV5-8 ASSVGDRGYNEQF
TRBJ2-7 TRBV10-3 AISEPGRDYEQY
TRBJ2-7 TRBV5-1 ASSLAYSYEQY
TRBJ1-6 TRBV7-9 ASRGTSANSPLH
TRBJ2-3 TRBV14 ASSQGTSGTDTQY
TRBJ2-1 TRBV5-1 ASSPGLAGSYNEQF
TRBJ1-1 TRBV10-2 ASSADWNTEAF
TRBJ2-7 TRBV27 ASSWVGGSTYEQY
TRBJ2-3 TRBV27 ASSFVGFPTDTQY
TRBJ1-1 TRBV25-1 ASMGGAEAF